Listed here are 4 T cell receptor beta chains from one sample, sequenced in a study of cytomegalovirus exposure and HLA in healthy donors (dated by TCRdb to the late 2010s). Receptors were amplified or captured by the immunoSEQ multiplex PCR assay. Imported from immuneACCESS, the table was reduced by TCRdb to in-frame sequences with V and J called. These copies leave out some clones; in studies compared against another copy, an unresolved V gene accounts for under half, and the cause of the remainder is not known. The sample includes about 180,000 clones, with roughly 85% observed a single time. About 16% of the sample rests with the top ten. Sequences were obtained from PBMCs. These receptors came from a man aged 18-30 years in good health and CMV-seropositive.

This chain joins TRBV13 and TRBJ2-7; 7 bases map to TRBD2. V lost 5 bases and J lost 6; bases outside the gene matches: 13. Germline CDR1 PRHDT, CDR2 FYEKMQ (reference sequence). The CDR3 is 15 amino acids. DNA for the CDR3: TGTGCCAGCAGCCCCAGCGGGGCCGGGGCGGTCGAGCAGTACTTC. It codes for CASSPSGAGAVEQYF.

This chain links TRBV5-1 with TRBJ1-2; 8 bases align to TRBD1. Trimming cost V 4 bases and J 4 bases; bases outside gene matches: 6. The CDR3 sequence is 14 residues long. CDR1 is SGHRS, CDR2 YFSETQ, per germline. This CDR3 reads CASSTGTGPYGYTF. As DNA, the CDR3 is TGCGCCAGCAGCACCGGGACAGGTCCCTATGGCTACACCTTC.

The rearrangement uses TRBV7-8 and TRBJ2-5; no clear D gene. Germline lookup yields CDR1 SGHVS and CDR2 FQNEAQ. V lost 1 base, J lost 5 bases, and 8 bases lay in between. The CDR3 is 13 residues long. The CDR3 nucleotides read TGTGCCAGCAGCTTAGAACTATTGGAGACCCAGTACTTC. Its protein product is CASSLELLETQYF.

V usage is TRBV30 and J usage is TRBJ2-1; D might be TRBD1 (5 bases). Deletions cut 2 bases from V and 7 bases from J, with 15 bases between. The CDR3 length is 14 residues. CDR1 is GTSNPN and CDR2 is SVGIG in the germline V gene (reference sequence). Here the CDR3 DNA reads TGTGCCTGGAGTTTAGGCAGGGCGGCGAATGAGCAGTTCTTC. It yields the protein CAWSLGRAANEQFF.